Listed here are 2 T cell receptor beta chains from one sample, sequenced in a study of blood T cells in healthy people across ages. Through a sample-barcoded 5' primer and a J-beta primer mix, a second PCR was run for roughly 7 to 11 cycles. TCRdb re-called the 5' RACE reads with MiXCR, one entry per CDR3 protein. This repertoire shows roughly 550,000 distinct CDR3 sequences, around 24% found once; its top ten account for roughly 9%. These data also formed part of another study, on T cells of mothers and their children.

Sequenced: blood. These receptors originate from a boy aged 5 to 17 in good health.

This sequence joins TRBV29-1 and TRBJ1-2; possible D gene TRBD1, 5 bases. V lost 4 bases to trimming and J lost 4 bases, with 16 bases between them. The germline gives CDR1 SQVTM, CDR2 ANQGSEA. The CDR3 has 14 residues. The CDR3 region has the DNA TGCAGCGTTGGGGTCGTGACAGCTGGCTATGGCTACACCTTC. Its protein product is CSVGVVTAGYGYTF.

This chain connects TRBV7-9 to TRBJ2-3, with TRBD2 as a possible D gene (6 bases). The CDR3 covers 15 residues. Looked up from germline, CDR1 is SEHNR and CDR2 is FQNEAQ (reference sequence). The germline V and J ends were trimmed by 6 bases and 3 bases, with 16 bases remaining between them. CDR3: CASSGARGTTDTQYF. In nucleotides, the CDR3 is TGTGCCAGCAGTGGGGCGCGGGGTACAACAGATACGCAGTATTTT. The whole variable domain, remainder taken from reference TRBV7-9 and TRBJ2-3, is DTGVSQNPRHKITKRGQNVTFRCDPISEHNRLYWYRQTLGQGPEFLTYFQNEAQLEKSRLLSDRFSAERPKGSFSTLEIQRTEQGDSAMYLCASSGARGTTDTQYFGPGTRLTVL.